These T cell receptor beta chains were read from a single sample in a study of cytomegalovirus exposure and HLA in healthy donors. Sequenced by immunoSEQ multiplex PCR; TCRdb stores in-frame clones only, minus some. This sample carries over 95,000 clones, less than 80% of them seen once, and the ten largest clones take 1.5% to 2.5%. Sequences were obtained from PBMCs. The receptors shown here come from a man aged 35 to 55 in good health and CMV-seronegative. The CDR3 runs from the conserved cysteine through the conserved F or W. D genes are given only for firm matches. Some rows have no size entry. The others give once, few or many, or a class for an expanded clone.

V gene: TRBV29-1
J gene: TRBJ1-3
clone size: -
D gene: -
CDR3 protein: CSVLTGHSGNTIYF
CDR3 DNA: TGCAGCGTCTTGACGGGTCACTCTGGAAACACCATATATTTT

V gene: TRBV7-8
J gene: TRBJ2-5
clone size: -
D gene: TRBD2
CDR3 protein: CASSLVQAGGEQETQYF
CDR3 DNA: TGTGCCAGCAGCTTAGTACAGGCGGGGGGAGAACAAGAGACCCAGTACTTC

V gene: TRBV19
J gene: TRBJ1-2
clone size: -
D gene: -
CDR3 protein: CASSSPSRDGYTF
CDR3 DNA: TGTGCCAGTAGCTCCCCCAGTCGGGATGGCTACACCTTC

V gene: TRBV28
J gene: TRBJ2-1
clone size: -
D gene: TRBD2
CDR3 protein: CASSELAGGDNEQFF
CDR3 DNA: TGTGCCAGCAGCGAACTAGCGGGAGGGGACAATGAGCAGTTCTTC

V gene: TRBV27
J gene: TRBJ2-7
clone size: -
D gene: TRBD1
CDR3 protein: CASSPGQGSGQYF
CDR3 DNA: TGTGCCAGCAGTCCGGGACAGGGGAGCGGCCAGTACTTC

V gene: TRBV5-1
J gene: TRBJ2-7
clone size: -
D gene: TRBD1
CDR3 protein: CASRPGTGTYEQYF
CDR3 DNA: TGCGCCAGCAGGCCCGGGACAGGGACCTACGAGCAGTACTTC

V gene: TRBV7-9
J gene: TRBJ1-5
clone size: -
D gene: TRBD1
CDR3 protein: CASSSGQYSNQPQHF
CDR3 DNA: TGTGCCAGCAGCTCGGGACAGTATAGCAATCAGCCCCAGCATTTT

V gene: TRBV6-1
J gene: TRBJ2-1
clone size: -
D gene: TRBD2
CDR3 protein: CASSEGRWASGVYNEQFF
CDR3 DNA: TGTGCCAGCAGTGAAGGGCGATGGGCAAGCGGGGTTTACAATGAGCAGTTCTTC

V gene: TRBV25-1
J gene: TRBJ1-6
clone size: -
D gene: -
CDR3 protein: CASSWMESPLHF
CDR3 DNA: TGTGCCAGCAGCTGGATGGAGTCACCCCTCCACTTT

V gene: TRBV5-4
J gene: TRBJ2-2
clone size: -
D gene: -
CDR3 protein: CASSLSSNTGELFF
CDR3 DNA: TGTGCCAGCAGCTTGTCATCGAACACCGGGGAGCTGTTTTTT

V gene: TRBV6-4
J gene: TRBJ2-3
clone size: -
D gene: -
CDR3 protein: CASSEEGLSTDTQYF
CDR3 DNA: TGTGCCAGCAGTGAGGAGGGCCTTAGCACAGATACGCAGTATTTT

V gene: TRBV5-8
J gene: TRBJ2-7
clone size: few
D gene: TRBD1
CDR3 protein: CASSTWTGGAGEQYF
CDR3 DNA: TGTGCCAGCAGCACCTGGACAGGGGGCGCCGGCGAGCAGTACTTC

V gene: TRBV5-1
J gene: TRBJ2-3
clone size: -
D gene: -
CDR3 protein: CASSLRELDTQYF
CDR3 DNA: TGCGCCAGCAGCTTGCGGGAGTTAGATACGCAGTATTTT

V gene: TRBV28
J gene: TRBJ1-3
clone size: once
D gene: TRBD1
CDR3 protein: CASSLSGTESSGNTIYF
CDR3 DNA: TGTGCCAGCAGTTTATCCGGGACAGAAAGCTCTGGAAACACCATATATTTT

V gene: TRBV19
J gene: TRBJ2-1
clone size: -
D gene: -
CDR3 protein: CASSVGTFVEQFF
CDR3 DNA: TGTGCCAGTAGTGTAGGGACATTTGTTGAGCAGTTCTTC

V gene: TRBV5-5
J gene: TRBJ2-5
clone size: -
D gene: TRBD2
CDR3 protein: CASRRGGPYQETQYF
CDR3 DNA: TGTGCCAGCCGCCGGGGGGGCCCGTACCAAGAGACCCAGTACTTC

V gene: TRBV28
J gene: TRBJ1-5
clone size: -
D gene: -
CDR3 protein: CASRLQGTPQHF
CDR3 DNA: TGTGCCAGCAGGCTTCAGGGGACGCCCCAGCATTTT

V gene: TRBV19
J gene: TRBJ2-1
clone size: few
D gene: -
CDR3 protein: CASSILRNSNSYNEQFF
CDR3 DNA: TGTGCCAGTAGTATTTTGAGAAACTCTAACTCCTACAATGAGCAGTTCTTC

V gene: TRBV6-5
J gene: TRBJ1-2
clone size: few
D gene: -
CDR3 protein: CASSFTVGRGDGYTF
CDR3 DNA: TGTGCCAGCAGCTTCACGGTCGGAAGGGGCGATGGCTACACCTTC

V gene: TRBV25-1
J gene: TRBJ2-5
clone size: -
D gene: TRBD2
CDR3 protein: CASLGLGALQETQYF
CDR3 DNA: TGTGCCAGCCTAGGACTAGGCGCCCTCCAAGAGACCCAGTACTTC

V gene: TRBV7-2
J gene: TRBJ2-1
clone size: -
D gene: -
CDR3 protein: CASSLDGSSYNEQFF
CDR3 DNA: TGTGCCAGCAGCTTAGACGGGAGCTCCTACAATGAGCAGTTCTTC

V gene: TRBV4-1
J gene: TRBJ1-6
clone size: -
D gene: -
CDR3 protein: CASSLRGSPLHF
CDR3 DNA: TGCGCCAGCAGCCTAAGGGGTTCACCCCTCCACTTT

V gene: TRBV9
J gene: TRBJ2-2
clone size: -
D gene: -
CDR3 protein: CASSVSGSYTGELFF
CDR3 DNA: TGTGCCAGCAGCGTATCCGGGAGTTACACCGGGGAGCTGTTTTTT

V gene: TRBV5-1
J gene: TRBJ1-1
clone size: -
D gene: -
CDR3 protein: CASSLGVLNTEAFF
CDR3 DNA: TGCGCCAGCAGCTTGGGAGTACTGAACACTGAAGCTTTCTTT

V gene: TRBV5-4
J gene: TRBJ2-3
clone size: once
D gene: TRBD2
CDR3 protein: CASSLDPGGDAVDTQYF
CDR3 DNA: TGTGCCAGCAGCTTGGATCCGGGGGGGGACGCAGTTGATACGCAGTATTTT

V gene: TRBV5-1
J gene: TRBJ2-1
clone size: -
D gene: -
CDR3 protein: CASRGEGSEQFF
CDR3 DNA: TGCGCCAGCAGAGGAGAAGGGAGTGAGCAGTTCTTC

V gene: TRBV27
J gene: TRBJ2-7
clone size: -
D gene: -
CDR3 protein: CASFGGAYEQYF
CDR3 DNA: TGTGCCAGCTTCGGGGGAGCCTACGAGCAGTACTTC

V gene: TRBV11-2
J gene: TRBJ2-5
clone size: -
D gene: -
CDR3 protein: CASSLRGLTRTETQYF
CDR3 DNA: TGTGCCAGCAGCTTACGCGGACTAACGAGAACAGAGACCCAGTACTTC

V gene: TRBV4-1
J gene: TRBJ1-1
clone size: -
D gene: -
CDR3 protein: CASRHTPQGNTEAFF
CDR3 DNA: TGCGCCAGCAGACATACACCACAGGGGAACACTGAAGCTTTCTTT

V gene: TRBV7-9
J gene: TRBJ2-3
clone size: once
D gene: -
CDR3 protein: CASSDVAHGTDTQYF
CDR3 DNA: TGTGCCAGCAGCGACGTAGCGCACGGCACAGATACGCAGTATTTT

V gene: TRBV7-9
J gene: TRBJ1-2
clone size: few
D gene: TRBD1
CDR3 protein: CASSQDRIRVEYGYTF
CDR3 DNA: TGTGCCAGCAGCCAGGACAGGATCAGGGTCGAGTATGGCTACACCTTC

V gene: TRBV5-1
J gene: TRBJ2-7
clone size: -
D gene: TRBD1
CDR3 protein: CASSLLTGGLDGQYF
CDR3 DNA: TGCGCCAGCAGCTTGTTAACAGGGGGCCTAGACGGGCAGTACTTC

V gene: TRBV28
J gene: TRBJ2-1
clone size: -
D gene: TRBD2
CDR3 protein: CASSSTGLAADNSYNEQFF
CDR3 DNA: TGTGCCAGCAGTTCGACGGGACTAGCGGCTGACAATTCCTACAATGAGCAGTTCTTC